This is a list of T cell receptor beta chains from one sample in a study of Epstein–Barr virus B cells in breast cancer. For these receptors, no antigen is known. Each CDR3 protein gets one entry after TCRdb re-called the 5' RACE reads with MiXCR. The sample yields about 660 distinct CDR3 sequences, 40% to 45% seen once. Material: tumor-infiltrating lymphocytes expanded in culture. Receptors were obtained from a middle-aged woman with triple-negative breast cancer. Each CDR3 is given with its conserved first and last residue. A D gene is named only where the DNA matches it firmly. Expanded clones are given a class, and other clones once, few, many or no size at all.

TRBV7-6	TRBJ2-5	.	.	CASSWVQETQYF	TGTGCCAGCAGCTGGGTGCAAGAGACCCAGTACTTC
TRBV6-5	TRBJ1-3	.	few	CASSYFRGFGGNTIYF	TGTGCCAGCAGTTACTTCCGGGGGTTCGGAGGAAACACCATATATTTT
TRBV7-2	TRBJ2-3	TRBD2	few	CASRPTSGTDTQYF	TGTGCCAGCAGACCGACTAGCGGAACAGATACGCAGTATTTT
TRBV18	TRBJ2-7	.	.	CASSPVRDHEQYF	TGTGCCAGCTCACCCGTCAGGGACCACGAGCAGTACTTC
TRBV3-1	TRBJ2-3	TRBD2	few	CASSLSLAPDTQYF	TGTGCCAGCAGCCTCTCACTAGCGCCCGATACGCAGTATTTT
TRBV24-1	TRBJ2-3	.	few	CATSDPGPPNTQYF	TGTGCCACCAGTGATCCGGGACCCCCGAATACGCAGTATTTT
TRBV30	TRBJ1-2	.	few	CAWSVRLAYGYTF	TGTGCCTGGAGTGTACGTCTGGCCTATGGCTACACCTTC
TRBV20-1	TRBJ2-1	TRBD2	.	CSARDLISGRGIDEQFF	TGCAGTGCTAGAGATCTTATTAGCGGGAGGGGCATCGATGAGCAGTTCTTC
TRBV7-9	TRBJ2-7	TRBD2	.	CASSLPTSPAQYF	TGTGCCAGCAGCTTACCGACTAGCCCCGCGCAGTACTTC
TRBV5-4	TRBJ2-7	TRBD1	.	CASSSQGTYEQYF	TGTGCCAGCAGCTCACAGGGGACCTACGAGCAGTACTTC
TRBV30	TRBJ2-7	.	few	CAWRLGTEQYF	TGTGCCTGGAGACTGGGGACCGAGCAGTACTTC
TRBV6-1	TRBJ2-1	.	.	CASSEEAGSYNEQFF	TGTGCCAGCAGTGAAGAAGCGGGCTCCTACAATGAGCAGTTCTTC
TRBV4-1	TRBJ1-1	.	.	CASSQTIIMNTEAFF	TGCGCCAGCAGCCAGACCATAATCATGAACACTGAAGCTTTCTTT
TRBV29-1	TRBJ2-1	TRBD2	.	CSVDGIAGDLNEQFF	TGCAGCGTTGATGGTATAGCGGGGGATCTGAATGAGCAGTTCTTC
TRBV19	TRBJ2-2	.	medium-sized	CAIMKGGGELFF	TGTGCCATCATGAAGGGCGGCGGGGAGCTGTTTTTT
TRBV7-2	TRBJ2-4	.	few	CASSFGPGLAKNIQYF	TGTGCCAGCAGCTTTGGTCCCGGACTAGCCAAAAACATTCAGTACTTC
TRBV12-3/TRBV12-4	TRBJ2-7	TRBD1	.	CASSAGGQAAYEQYF	TGTGCCAGCTCAGCAGGGGGCCAAGCCGCGTACGAGCAGTACTTC
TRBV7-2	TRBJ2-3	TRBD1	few	CASSQRGTGRLKYF	TGTGCCAGCAGCCAGAGGGGGACAGGGCGCTTGAAGTATTTT
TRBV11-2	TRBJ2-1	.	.	CASSLEPGNEQFF	TGTGCCAGCAGCTTAGAGCCGGGCAATGAGCAGTTCTTC
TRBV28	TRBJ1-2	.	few	CASSYLRQNYGYTF	TGTGCCAGCAGTTACCTCCGACAGAACTATGGCTACACCTTC
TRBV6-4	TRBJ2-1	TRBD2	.	CASSRTSGGSKQFF	TGTGCCAGCAGCCGGACTAGCGGGGGGAGCAAGCAGTTCTTC
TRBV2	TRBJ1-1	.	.	CASTEQRTGNTEAFF	TGTGCCAGCACCGAACAGAGAACAGGTAACACTGAAGCTTTCTTT
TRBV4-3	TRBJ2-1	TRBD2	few	CASSQDWTSGSSEQFF	TGCGCCAGCAGCCAAGATTGGACTAGCGGCAGTTCGGAGCAGTTCTTC
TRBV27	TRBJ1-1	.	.	CASSPGTANTEAFF	TGTGCCAGCAGTCCCGGGACGGCGAACACTGAAGCTTTCTTT
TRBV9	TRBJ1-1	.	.	CASSVYPPGTVGTEAFF	TGTGCCAGCAGCGTATACCCCCCAGGGACGGTGGGGACTGAAGCTTTCTTT
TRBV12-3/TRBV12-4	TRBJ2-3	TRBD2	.	CASKIRTSGLTDTQYF	TGTGCCAGCAAAATCCGGACTAGCGGTTTGACAGATACGCAGTATTTT
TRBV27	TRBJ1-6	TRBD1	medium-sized	CASSPITGDNSPLHF	TGTGCCAGCAGTCCTATCACAGGGGATAATTCACCCCTCCACTTT
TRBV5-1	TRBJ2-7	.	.	CASRYRGGSSYEQYF	TGCGCCAGCAGGTACAGGGGCGGGAGCTCCTACGAGCAGTACTTC
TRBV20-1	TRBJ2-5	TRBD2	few	CSARLYRRGVEETQYF	TGCAGTGCTAGATTATATAGGCGGGGGGTAGAGGAGACCCAGTACTTC
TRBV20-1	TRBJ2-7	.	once	CSARASSWEQYF	TGCAGTGCTAGAGCGTCCTCCTGGGAGCAGTACTTC
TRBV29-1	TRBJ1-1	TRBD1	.	CSGQQGWGMNTEAFF	TGCAGCGGCCAACAGGGGTGGGGAATGAACACTGAAGCTTTCTTT
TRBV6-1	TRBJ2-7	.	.	CASSAEGPTYEQYF	TGTGCCAGCAGTGCTGAGGGGCCAACCTACGAGCAGTACTTC
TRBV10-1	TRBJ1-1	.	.	CASSDRGNTEAFF	TGCGCCAGCAGTGACAGGGGGAACACTGAAGCTTTCTTT
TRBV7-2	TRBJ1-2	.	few	CASSPDIPSTNYGYTF	TGTGCCAGCAGCCCCGATATCCCGAGTACTAACTATGGCTACACCTTC
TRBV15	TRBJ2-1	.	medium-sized	CATSKEGGLTHEQFF	TGTGCCACCAGCAAAGAGGGAGGTTTAACCCATGAGCAGTTCTTC
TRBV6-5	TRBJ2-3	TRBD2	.	CASSYSGGGADTQYF	TGTGCCAGCAGTTACTCGGGCGGGGGTGCGGATACGCAGTATTTT
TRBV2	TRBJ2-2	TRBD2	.	CASSDHAGEGGELFF	TGTGCCAGCAGTGACCACGCGGGAGAGGGCGGGGAGCTGTTTTTT
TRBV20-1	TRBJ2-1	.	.	CSAREGGGGRLF	TGCAGTGCTAGAGAGGGCGGAGGGGGCCGGCTCTTC
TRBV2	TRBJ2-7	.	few	CAITGTDSYEQYF	TGTGCCATCACCGGGACGGACTCCTACGAGCAGTACTTC
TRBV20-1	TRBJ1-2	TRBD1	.	CSARDRDLRGYTF	TGCAGTGCTAGGGACAGGGACCTTCGGGGCTACACCTTC
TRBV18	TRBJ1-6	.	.	CASSPQGGTPYNSPLHF	TGTGCCAGCTCACCACAAGGAGGGACACCGTATAATTCACCCCTCCACTTT
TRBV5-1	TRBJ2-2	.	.	CASSLARSGTGELFF	TGCGCCAGCAGCTTGGCCCGGTCTGGGACCGGGGAGCTGTTTTTT
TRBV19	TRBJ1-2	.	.	CASSYTGPIIYGYTF	TGTGCCAGTAGTTACACAGGCCCAATAATCTATGGCTACACCTTC
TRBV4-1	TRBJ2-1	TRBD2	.	CASSQEGGFNNEQFF	TGCGCCAGCAGCCAGGAGGGAGGGTTCAACAATGAGCAGTTCTTC
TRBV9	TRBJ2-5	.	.	CASSVGLGQQETQYF	TGTGCCAGCAGCGTAGGTCTAGGACAGCAAGAGACCCAGTACTTC
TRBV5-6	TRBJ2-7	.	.	CASSRGRTGTYEQYF	TGTGCCAGCAGCCGTGGGCGGACGGGTACCTACGAGCAGTACTTC
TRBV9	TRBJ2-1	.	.	CASRPGPEFSYNEQFF	TGTGCCAGCAGGCCGGGACCTGAATTCTCCTACAATGAGCAGTTCTTC
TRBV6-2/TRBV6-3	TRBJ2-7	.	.	CASRSWTYEQYF	TGTGCCAGCAGGTCATGGACCTACGAGCAGTACTTC
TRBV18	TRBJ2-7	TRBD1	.	CASSPTGTGSSYEQYF	TGTGCCAGCTCACCGACCGGGACAGGGAGCTCCTACGAGCAGTACTTC
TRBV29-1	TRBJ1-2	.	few	CSVEGEWNYGYTF	TGCAGCGTTGAGGGGGAGTGGAACTATGGCTACACTTTC
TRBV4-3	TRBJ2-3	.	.	CASSQAGITHTQYF	TGCGCCAGCAGCCAAGCCGGTATAACCCATACGCAGTATTTT
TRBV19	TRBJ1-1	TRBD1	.	CASRTGAATEAFF	TGTGCCAGTAGAACAGGGGCGGCCACTGAAGCTTTCTTT
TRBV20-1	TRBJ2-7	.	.	CSVPAGRTPSYEQYF	TGCAGTGTCCCAGCGGGCCGGACCCCCTCCTACGAGCAGTACTTC
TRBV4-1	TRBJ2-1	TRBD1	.	CASSQAGGRGRNNEQFF	TGCGCCAGCAGCCAAGCAGGTGGCAGGGGGCGCAACAATGAGCAGTTCTTC
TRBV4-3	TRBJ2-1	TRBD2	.	CASSQNVGREEQFF	TGCGCCAGCAGCCAAAACGTCGGGAGGGAGGAGCAGTTCTTC
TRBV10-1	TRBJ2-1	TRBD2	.	CASSESMGLRSNEQFF	TGCGCCAGCAGTGAGAGTATGGGACTAAGATCCAATGAGCAGTTCTTC
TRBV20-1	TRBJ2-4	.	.	CSAQPGPHGNIQYF	TGCAGTGCCCAACCCGGGCCCCACGGGAACATTCAGTACTTC